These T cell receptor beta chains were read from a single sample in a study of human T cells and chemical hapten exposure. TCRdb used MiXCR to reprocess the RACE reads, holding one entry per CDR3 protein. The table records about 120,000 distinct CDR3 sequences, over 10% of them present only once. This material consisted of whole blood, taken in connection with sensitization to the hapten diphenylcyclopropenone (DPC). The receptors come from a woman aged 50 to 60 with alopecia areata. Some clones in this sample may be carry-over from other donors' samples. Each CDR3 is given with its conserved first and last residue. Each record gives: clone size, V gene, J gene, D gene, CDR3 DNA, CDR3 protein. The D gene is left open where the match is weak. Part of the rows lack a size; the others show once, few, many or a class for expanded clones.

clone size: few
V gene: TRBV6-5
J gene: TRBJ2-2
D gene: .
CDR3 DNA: TGTGCCAGCAGTTACATCCTAAGGACCACCGGGGAGCTGTTTTTT
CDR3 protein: CASSYILRTTGELFF

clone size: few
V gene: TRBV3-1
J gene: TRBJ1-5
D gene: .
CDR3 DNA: TGTGCCAGCAGCCTGGGACGGGGAAGCAATCAGCCCCAGCATTTT
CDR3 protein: CASSLGRGSNQPQHF

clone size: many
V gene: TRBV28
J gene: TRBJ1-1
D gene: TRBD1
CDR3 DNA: TGTGCCAGCAGTAGGGACAGGGGAGGGGCTTTCTTT
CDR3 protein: CASSRDRGGAFF

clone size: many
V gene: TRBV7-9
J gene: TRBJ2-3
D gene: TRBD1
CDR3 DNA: TGTGCCAGCAGCCGTATACAGGGGCCCGCAGATACGCAGTATTTT
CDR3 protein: CASSRIQGPADTQYF

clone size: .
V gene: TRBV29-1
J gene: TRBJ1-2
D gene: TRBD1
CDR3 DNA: TGCAGCATTAGACAGGGAGACTATGGCTACACCTTC
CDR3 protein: CSIRQGDYGYTF

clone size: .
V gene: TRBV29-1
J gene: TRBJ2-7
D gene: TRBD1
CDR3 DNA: TGCAGCGTTTTTTCTTGGGACAGGGATTCCTACGAGCAGTACTTC
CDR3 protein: CSVFSWDRDSYEQYF

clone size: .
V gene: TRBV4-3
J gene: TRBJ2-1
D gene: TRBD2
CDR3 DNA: TGCGCCAGCAGCCAAACGGGAGGGCAGGGCAATGAGCAGTTCTTC
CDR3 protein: CASSQTGGQGNEQFF

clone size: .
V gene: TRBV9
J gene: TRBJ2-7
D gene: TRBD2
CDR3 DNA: TGTGCCAGCAGCCCGGCGGGACTAGCGGGGTACGAGCAGTACTTC
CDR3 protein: CASSPAGLAGYEQYF

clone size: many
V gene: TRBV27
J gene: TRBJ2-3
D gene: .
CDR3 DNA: TGTGCCAGCAGTTTGTTTGGTTCGGGTACGCAGTATTTT
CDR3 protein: CASSLFGSGTQYF

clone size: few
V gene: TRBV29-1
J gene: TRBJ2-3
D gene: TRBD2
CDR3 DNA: TGCAGCGCACTTATAGCGGGAGTCGTCACAGATACGCAGTATTTT
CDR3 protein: CSALIAGVVTDTQYF

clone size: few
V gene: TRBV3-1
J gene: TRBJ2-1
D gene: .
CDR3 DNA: TGTGCCAGCAGCCAAGCAAGAATAGCGATCTTCTTC
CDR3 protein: CASSQARIAIFF

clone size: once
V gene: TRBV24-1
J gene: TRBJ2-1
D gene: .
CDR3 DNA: TGTGCCACCAGTGACCCAGTCGACAGTTTCAATGAGCAGTTCTTC
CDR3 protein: CATSDPVDSFNEQFF

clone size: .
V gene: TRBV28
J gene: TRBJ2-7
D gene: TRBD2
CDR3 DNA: TGTGCCAGCAGTCCCAGCGGGAGGGGGACCTTCTACGAGCAGTACTTC
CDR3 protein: CASSPSGRGTFYEQYF

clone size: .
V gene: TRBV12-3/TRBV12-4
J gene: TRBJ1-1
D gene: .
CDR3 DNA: TGTGCCAGCAGTCTCCATGTCGATGCTTTCTTT
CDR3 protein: CASSLHVDAFF

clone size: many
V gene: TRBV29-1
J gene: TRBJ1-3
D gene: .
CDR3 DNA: TGCAGCGTTACCCTAAACTCTGGAAACACCATATATTTT
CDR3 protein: CSVTLNSGNTIYF

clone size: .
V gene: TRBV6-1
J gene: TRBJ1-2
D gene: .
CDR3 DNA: TGTGCCAGCGATATCAGTCCCACTAACTATGGCTACACCTTC
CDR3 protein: CASDISPTNYGYTF

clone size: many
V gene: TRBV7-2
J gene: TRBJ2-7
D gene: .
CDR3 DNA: TGTGCCAGCAGCTTAGCGGAATCACATCTCTACGAGCAGTACTTC
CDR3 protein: CASSLAESHLYEQYF

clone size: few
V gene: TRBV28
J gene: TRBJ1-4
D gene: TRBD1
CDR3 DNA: TGTGCCAGCAGGGGACAGGGCGCCGCAACTAATGAAAAACTGTTTTTT
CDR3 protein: CASRGQGAATNEKLFF

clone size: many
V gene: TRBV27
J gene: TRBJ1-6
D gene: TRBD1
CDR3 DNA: TGTGCCAGCAGCTCCCCCGGGACAGGGTCACCCCTCCACTTT
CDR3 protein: CASSSPGTGSPLHF

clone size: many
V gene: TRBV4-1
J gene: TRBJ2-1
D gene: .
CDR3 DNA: TGCGCCAGCAGCCAAGAGGTCCCCGGGAACTCCTACAATGAGCAGTTCTTC
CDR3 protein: CASSQEVPGNSYNEQFF

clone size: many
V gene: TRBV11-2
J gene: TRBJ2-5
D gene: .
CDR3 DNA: TGTGCCAGCAGGTCAGGGGAGACCCAGTACTTC
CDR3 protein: CASRSGETQYF

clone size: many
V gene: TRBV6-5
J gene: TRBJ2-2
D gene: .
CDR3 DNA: TGTGCCAGCAGCCGTCGAGGGGTCAGCCCGAACACCGGGGAGCTGTTTTTT
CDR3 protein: CASSRRGVSPNTGELFF

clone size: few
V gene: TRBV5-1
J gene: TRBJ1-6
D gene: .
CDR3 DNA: TGCGCCAGCAGCTTGGAGGCGGCTTCACCCCTCCACTTT
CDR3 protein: CASSLEAASPLHF

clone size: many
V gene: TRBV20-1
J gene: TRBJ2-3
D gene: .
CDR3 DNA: TGCAGTGCTAGAGACTCCTTGACAGGATCCACAGATACGCAGTATTTT
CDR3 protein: CSARDSLTGSTDTQYF

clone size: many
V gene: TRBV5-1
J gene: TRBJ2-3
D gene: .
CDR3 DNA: TGTGCCAGCAGCTTAGCCGTCAGCACAGATACGCAGTATTTT
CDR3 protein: CASSLAVSTDTQYF

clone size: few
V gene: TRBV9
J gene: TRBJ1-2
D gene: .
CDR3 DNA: TGTGCCAGCAGCCCACCCGGGGGCACCTCTGGCTACACCTTC
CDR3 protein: CASSPPGGTSGYTF

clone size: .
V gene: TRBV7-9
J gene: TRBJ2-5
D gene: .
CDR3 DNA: TGTGCCAGCGGACCCCTTAGCGGCCTGGAGACCCAGTACTTC
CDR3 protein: CASGPLSGLETQYF

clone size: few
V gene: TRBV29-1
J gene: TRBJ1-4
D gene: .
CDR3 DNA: TGCAGCGTTGTGAGTAGCAGGGACGAAAAACTGTTTTTT
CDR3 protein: CSVVSSRDEKLFF

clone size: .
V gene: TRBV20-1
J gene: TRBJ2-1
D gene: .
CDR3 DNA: TGCAGTGCTCCGGTCCCGGTCAGGGATGAGCAGTTCTTC
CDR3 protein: CSAPVPVRDEQFF

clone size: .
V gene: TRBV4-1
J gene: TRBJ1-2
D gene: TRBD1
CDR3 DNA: TGCGCCAGCAGCCAAGAATTTTCTGGGACAGAGGTAACCTTC
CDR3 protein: CASSQEFSGTEVTF